Listed below are T cell receptor beta chains from one sample, sequenced in a study of T cell changes during pregnancy in multiple sclerosis. Profiled with immunoSEQ multiplex PCR; TCRdb holds only in-frame clones, not every one. The sample records some 60,000 clones, about 91% being singletons. Sequenced here: CD4+ T cells from peripheral blood mononuclear cells, sampled in the first trimester of pregnancy. The receptors were gathered from a female donor with multiple sclerosis, enrolled in a pregnancy study. Both conserved end residues are part of each CDR3. The order of the fields is J gene, D gene, V gene, clone size, CDR3 protein, CDR3 DNA. The D gene is left open where the match is weak. Clone sizes are given selectively: once, few, many, or a class where the clone is expanded.

j_gene: TRBJ2-5; d_gene: TRBD1; v_gene: TRBV6-4; abundance: .; CDR3aa: CASSPSPRDRKETQYF; CDR3nt: TGTGCCAGCAGTCCTTCCCCCCGGGACAGAAAAGAGACCCAGTACTTC
j_gene: TRBJ2-5; d_gene: TRBD2; v_gene: TRBV15; abundance: .; CDR3aa: CATSIWGLAAQETQYF; CDR3nt: TGTGCCACCAGCATTTGGGGACTAGCAGCGCAAGAGACCCAGTACTTC
j_gene: TRBJ2-3; d_gene: TRBD2; v_gene: TRBV9; abundance: .; CDR3aa: CASSSPGLAGGPTDTQYF; CDR3nt: TGTGCCAGCAGCTCTCCGGGACTAGCGGGGGGGCCGACAGATACGCAGTATTTT
j_gene: TRBJ2-3; d_gene: TRBD2; v_gene: TRBV7-7; abundance: once; CDR3aa: CASSLLAGGQSDTQYF; CDR3nt: TGTGCTAGCAGCTTATTAGCGGGGGGCCAGTCAGATACGCAGTATTTT
j_gene: TRBJ2-2; d_gene: .; v_gene: TRBV5-1; abundance: .; CDR3aa: CASSFSRNTGELFF; CDR3nt: TGCGCCAGCAGCTTTTCTAGGAACACCGGGGAGCTGTTTTTT
j_gene: TRBJ2-6; d_gene: TRBD1; v_gene: TRBV13; abundance: .; CDR3aa: CASSARPGQRSGANVLTF; CDR3nt: TGTGCCAGCAGCGCCCGTCCGGGACAGCGCTCTGGGGCCAACGTCCTGACTTTC
j_gene: TRBJ2-1; d_gene: .; v_gene: TRBV5-6; abundance: .; CDR3aa: CASSFERSSYNEQFF; CDR3nt: TGTGCCAGCAGCTTTGAGAGGAGCTCCTACAATGAGCAGTTCTTC
j_gene: TRBJ2-6; d_gene: .; v_gene: TRBV27; abundance: .; CDR3aa: CASSFSSGPSGANVLTF; CDR3nt: TGTGCCAGCAGTTTTTCGTCAGGCCCCTCTGGGGCCAACGTCCTGACTTTC
j_gene: TRBJ2-7; d_gene: .; v_gene: TRBV13; abundance: .; CDR3aa: CASSLLARDEQYF; CDR3nt: TGTGCCAGCAGCTTACTAGCTCGTGACGAGCAGTACTTC
j_gene: TRBJ2-3; d_gene: TRBD1; v_gene: TRBV2; abundance: .; CDR3aa: CASSSRTWTGGKNTQYF; CDR3nt: TGTGCCAGCAGTTCCCGGACCTGGACAGGGGGTAAAAATACGCAGTATTTT
j_gene: TRBJ1-4; d_gene: TRBD1; v_gene: TRBV9; abundance: .; CDR3aa: CASSEGQGYNEKLFF; CDR3nt: TGTGCCAGCAGCGAGGGACAGGGCTATAATGAAAAACTGTTTTTT
j_gene: TRBJ1-1; d_gene: .; v_gene: TRBV11-3; abundance: .; CDR3aa: CASSFGGMNTEAFF; CDR3nt: TGTGCCAGCAGCTTCGGGGGGATGAACACTGAAGCTTTCTTT
j_gene: TRBJ2-1; d_gene: .; v_gene: TRBV2; abundance: .; CDR3aa: CASYGQAYNEQFF; CDR3nt: TGTGCCAGCTATGGGCAGGCTTACAATGAGCAGTTCTTC
j_gene: TRBJ1-4; d_gene: TRBD1; v_gene: TRBV6-5; abundance: few; CDR3aa: CASSSAQGGNEKLFF; CDR3nt: TGTGCCAGCAGCTCCGCGCAGGGGGGTAATGAAAAACTGTTTTTT
j_gene: TRBJ2-1; d_gene: .; v_gene: TRBV6-1; abundance: .; CDR3aa: CASSEPGIPRSNEQFF; CDR3nt: TGTGCCAGCAGTGAACCCGGGATCCCCCGTTCTAATGAGCAGTTCTTC
j_gene: TRBJ2-7; d_gene: TRBD1; v_gene: TRBV15; abundance: once; CDR3aa: CATSRDRQGAEQYF; CDR3nt: TGTGCCACCAGCAGAGATAGGCAGGGGGCCGAGCAGTACTTC
j_gene: TRBJ1-1; d_gene: .; v_gene: TRBV2; abundance: .; CDR3aa: CASRRSTEYVTEAFF; CDR3nt: TGTGCCAGCAGGCGGTCCACTGAATACGTGACTGAAGCTTTCTTT
j_gene: TRBJ1-2; d_gene: .; v_gene: TRBV25-1; abundance: .; CDR3aa: CASSPGGYGYTF; CDR3nt: TGTGCCAGCAGTCCGGGGGGCTATGGCTACACCTTC
j_gene: TRBJ1-2; d_gene: TRBD1; v_gene: TRBV27; abundance: .; CDR3aa: CASSPDQGQVPLSYTF; CDR3nt: TGTGCCAGCAGTCCCGACCAGGGACAGGTTCCACTGAGCTACACCTTC
j_gene: TRBJ1-2; d_gene: TRBD1; v_gene: TRBV5-3; abundance: .; CDR3aa: CARSDRTGAGGYTF; CDR3nt: TGTGCCAGAAGCGACCGGACAGGGGCAGGGGGCTACACCTTC
j_gene: TRBJ2-5; d_gene: .; v_gene: TRBV7-2; abundance: .; CDR3aa: CASSLEVLGTQYF; CDR3nt: TGTGCCAGCAGCTTAGAGGTCCTAGGGACCCAGTACTTC
j_gene: TRBJ1-1; d_gene: TRBD1; v_gene: TRBV7-3; abundance: .; CDR3aa: CASSSPGQGLFF; CDR3nt: TGTGCCAGCAGCTCTCCGGGACAGGGCCTTTTCTTT
j_gene: TRBJ2-7; d_gene: TRBD1; v_gene: TRBV19; abundance: .; CDR3aa: CATAQGAGQYF; CDR3nt: TGTGCCACCGCACAGGGGGCAGGGCAGTACTTC
j_gene: TRBJ1-6; d_gene: .; v_gene: TRBV18; abundance: few; CDR3aa: CASSPTANSPLHF; CDR3nt: TGTGCCAGCTCACCGACAGCCAATTCACCCCTCCACTTT
j_gene: TRBJ2-7; d_gene: .; v_gene: TRBV5-1; abundance: .; CDR3aa: CASSPGNTYEQYF; CDR3nt: TGCGCCAGCAGCCCCGGGAACACCTACGAGCAGTACTTC
j_gene: TRBJ2-3; d_gene: TRBD2; v_gene: TRBV7-2; abundance: once; CDR3aa: CASSLDLAGGRRNTQYF; CDR3nt: TGTGCCAGCAGCTTAGATCTAGCGGGGGGGCGGAGAAATACGCAGTATTTT
j_gene: TRBJ1-1; d_gene: .; v_gene: TRBV7-3; abundance: .; CDR3aa: CASSSQVNTEAFF; CDR3nt: TGTGCCAGCAGCTCACAGGTGAACACTGAAGCTTTCTTT
j_gene: TRBJ1-6; d_gene: TRBD1; v_gene: TRBV6-1; abundance: .; CDR3aa: CASRVGQGASPLHF; CDR3nt: TGTGCCAGCAGGGTGGGACAGGGAGCTTCACCCCTCCACTTT